Shown below are 32 T cell receptor beta chains from a single sample sequenced in a study of cytomegalovirus exposure and HLA in healthy donors. Method: immunoSEQ multiplex PCR; TCRdb's copy keeps in-frame clones and lacks some. The repertoire includes about 110,000 clones, approximately 96% of them detected once, and 0.67% sits in the top ten. Sequencing was performed on PBMCs. These receptors were obtained from a woman younger than 35 in good health and CMV-seronegative.

This chain joins TRBV6-6 and TRBJ1-2; 8 nucleotides agree with TRBD1. V was clipped by 6 bases and J by 8 bases; unmatched bases: 8. In germline, CDR1 is MNHNY, CDR2 SVGAGI (reference sequence). The CDR3 totals 13 residues. The DNA of the CDR3 is TGTGCCAGCAGCCTGGACAGGGTAGGGGGCTACACCTTC. Its protein product is CASSLDRVGGYTF.

The rearrangement uses TRBV9 and TRBJ2-3, with 8 bases aligning to TRBD2. In germline, CDR1 is SGDLS, CDR2 YYNGEE. Losses at the gene ends were 0 bases for V and 3 bases for J; bases not matched to a gene: 9. This CDR3 contains 17 residues. The CDR3 is CASSVGPMSGGTDTQYF. The CDR3 DNA reads TGTGCCAGCAGCGTAGGCCCTATGAGCGGGGGAACAGATACGCAGTATTTT.

V is TRBV30 and J is TRBJ2-1; no definite D call. There are 12 residues in the CDR3. The germline gives CDR1 GTSNPN, CDR2 SVGIG (reference sequence). Trimming left V 4 bases short and J 2 bases short, with 6 bases between. The CDR3 nucleotides read TGTGCCTGGACCGACACCTACAATGAGCAGTTCTTC. This encodes CAWTDTYNEQFF.

V gene TRBV6-1 combines with J gene TRBJ1-5; 9 bases map to TRBD1. This CDR3 is built from 18 residues. J gave up 7 bases and V 3 bases, and 16 bases lay outside the gene matches. CDR1 MNHNS and CDR2 SASEGT come from the germline V gene. The CDR3 here is CASSEQTGTGRPIQPQHF. CDR3 bases: TGTGCCAGCAGTGAGCAAACCGGGACAGGGAGGCCAATCCAGCCCCAGCATTTT.

V gene TRBV5-1 combines with J gene TRBJ1-2, with TRBD1 matching 10 bases. The V gene's germline CDR1 is SGHRS and CDR2 YFSETQ. V trimming: 5 bases; J trimming: 2 bases; junction bases outside the gene matches: 6. The CDR3 loop spans 15 amino acids. The CDR3 coding sequence is TGCGCCAGCAGGGCCTGGGACAGGGGCAACTATGGCTACACCTTC. Amino acid sequence: CASRAWDRGNYGYTF. Full variable domain (outside the CDR3, taken from reference TRBV5-1 and TRBJ1-2): KAGVTQTPRYLIKTRGQQVTLSCSPISGHRSVSWYQQTPGQGLQFLFEYFSETQRNKGNFPGRFSGRQFSNSRSEMNVSTLELGDSALYLCASRAWDRGNYGYTFGSGTRLTVV.

This chain links TRBV5-6 with TRBJ2-2; TRBD2 might be the D (5 bases). Germline-derived CDR1 and CDR2 are SGHDT and YYEEEE. V was clipped by 0 bases and J by 4 bases, with 10 bases between them. There are 15 residues in the CDR3. CDR3 nucleotides: TGTGCCAGCAGCTTGGGAGGGTCTGGCACCGGGGAGCTGTTTTTT. Translating it yields CASSLGGSGTGELFF. Based on the CDR3 plus reference TRBV5-6 and TRBJ2-2, the full variable domain is DAGVTQSPTHLIKTRGQQVTLRCSPKSGHDTVSWYQQALGQGPQFIFQYYEEEERQRGNFPDRFSGHQFPNYSSELNVNALLLGDSALYLCASSLGGSGTGELFFGEGSRLTVL.

The DNA of the CDR3 is TGTGCCAGCAGTGACCCCGGCGGTGTGAACACTGAAGCTTTCTTT. Translating gives CASSDPGGVNTEAFF. This chain joins TRBV25-1 and TRBJ1-1, with unresolved D. CDR3 length: 15 residues. Germline V gene data show CDR1 as MGHDK and CDR2 as SYGVNS. V lost 3 bases, J lost 0 bases, and 11 bases lay in between.

This chain links TRBV5-6 with TRBJ2-3; maybe TRBD1 (5 bases). The V and J ends lost 2 bases and 1 base respectively, with 5 bases between them. The germline gives CDR1 SGHDT, CDR2 YYEEEE. There are 13 residues in the CDR3. The CDR3 nucleotides read TGTGCCAGCAGCTTAGGGGGCACAGATACGCAGTATTTT. It codes for CASSLGGTDTQYF.

This clone was observed once. CDR3 sequence: CASSSPGVPGELFF. Here the CDR3 DNA reads TGTGCCAGCAGCTCACCAGGGGTGCCCGGGGAGCTGTTTTTT. V gene TRBV11-3 combines with J gene TRBJ2-2; possible D gene TRBD1, 6 bases. V lost 4 bases and J lost 6, with 12 bases in between. The CDR3 is 14 residues long. Looked up from germline, CDR1 is SGHNT and CDR2 is YENEEA.

The chain is built from TRBV11-2 and TRBJ1-2; D remains ambiguous. Per the germline V gene, CDR1 is SGHAT and CDR2 is FQNNGV. V was trimmed by 4 bases and J by 2 bases, leaving 8 bases between them. The CDR3 is made up of 13 amino acids. The CDR3 DNA reads TGTGCCAGCAGCTGGGCCCCGAACTATGGCTACACCTTC. Residues: CASSWAPNYGYTF.

This chain connects TRBV18 to TRBJ2-7, with D perhaps matching TRBD1 (7 bases). This CDR3 is built from 14 residues. V was trimmed by 2 bases and J by 2 bases, leaving 10 bases between them. Per the germline V gene, CDR1 is KGHSH and CDR2 is LQKENI. CDR3 DNA: TGTGCCAGCTCACCAGGCAGGGGGGCCTACGAGCAGTACTTC. Its protein product is CASSPGRGAYEQYF.

The chain joins TRBV9 to TRBJ1-1; D is possibly TRBD1 (6 bases). V was shortened by 4 bases and J by 4 bases, with 11 bases between the two germline ends. This CDR3 comprises 13 residues. Germline V lookup: CDR1 SGDLS, CDR2 YYNGEE. DNA for the CDR3: TGTGCCAGCAGCCAAACAGGGTTCACTGAAGCTTTCTTT. The encoded protein is CASSQTGFTEAFF.

The chain recombines TRBV6-4 with TRBJ1-3; TRBD1 agrees at 8 bases. Unmatched junction bases numbered 16, after V lost 2 bases and J lost 4 bases. The CDR3 is 19 amino acids. The germline CDR1 and CDR2 sequences are MRHNA and SNTAGT. The CDR3 coding sequence is TGTGCCAGCAGTGACGCGACCGGCAGGGGGCCTTTTGGGGGAAACACCATATATTTT. Encoded protein: CASSDATGRGPFGGNTIYF.

This clone was seen just once. The V gene is TRBV13, the J gene TRBJ1-1; tentative D call: TRBD1 (6 bases). This CDR3 comprises 13 residues. V lost 6 bases and J lost 3, with 11 bases in between. Germline CDR1 and CDR2: PRHDT and FYEKMQ (reference sequence). The CDR3 bases are TGTGCCAGCAGAAGAGGGGGGGACACTGAAGCTTTCTTT. The encoded protein is CASRRGGDTEAFF. Full variable domain (outside the CDR3, taken from reference TRBV13 and TRBJ1-1): AAGVIQSPRHLIKEKRETATLKCYPIPRHDTVYWYQQGPGQDPQFLISFYEKMQSDKGSIPDRFSAQQFSDYHSELNMSSLELGDSALYFCASRRGGDTEAFFGQGTRLTVV.

The genes are TRBV29-1 and TRBJ2-1; D uncertain. The V end was cut by 4 bases, the J end by 7 bases, with 23 bases between. CDR1 and CDR2 from the germline V gene are SQVTM and ANQGSEA. The CDR3 covers 16 residues. For the CDR3, the DNA is TGCAGCGTTGTTGCCGTGGCCACGCGAGGTCAGAATGAGCAGTTCTTC. It yields the protein CSVVAVATRGQNEQFF.

V is TRBV19 and J is TRBJ1-5; no clear D gene. Per germline, CDR1 LNHDA and CDR2 SQIVND (reference sequence). Trimming removed 9 bases at V and 3 bases at J, with 21 bases between. This CDR3 has 16 residues. CDR3: CASTRSGASDNQPQHF. The DNA of the CDR3 is TGTGCCAGCACCCGGAGTGGCGCGTCCGACAATCAGCCCCAGCATTTT.

This sequence joins TRBV27 and TRBJ2-7; TRBD1 matches 7 bases. V lost 2 bases, J lost 2 bases, and 3 bases stayed unmatched. The germline CDR1 and CDR2 sequences are MNHEY and SMNVEV (reference sequence). This CDR3 has 14 amino acids. For the CDR3, the DNA is TGTGCCAGCAGTTTAAGGGACAGCCCCTACGAGCAGTACTTC. Its translation is CASSLRDSPYEQYF.

The V gene is TRBV7-9, the J gene TRBJ1-4; no clear D gene. The CDR3 is 14 residues long. In germline, CDR1 is SEHNR, CDR2 FQNEAQ (reference sequence). V lost 4 bases to trimming and J lost 13 bases, with 19 bases between them. The DNA for the CDR3 is TGTGCCAGCAGCTCCACACCGTCCGATTGGGCACTGTTTTTT. Amino acids: CASSSTPSDWALFF.

This chain connects TRBV19 to TRBJ1-3; D unresolved. Germline V CDR1 and CDR2: LNHDA, SQIVND (reference sequence). The V end lost 6 bases, the J end lost 0 bases, and 12 bases lay between the germline ends. This CDR3 is built from 15 residues. The CDR3, as DNA: TGTGCCAGTAGCCCGATACGAGACTCTGGAAACACCATATATTTT. Its protein is CASSPIRDSGNTIYF.

The J gene is TRBJ2-3, the V gene TRBV7-3, with 12 bases aligning to TRBD2. The ends lost 6 bases at V and 2 bases at J; junction bases unmatched: 6. The CDR3 extends over 16 amino acids. Germline assignment: CDR1 SGHTA and CDR2 FQGTGA. The CDR3 reads CASSPGLAGITDTQYF. The DNA of the CDR3 is TGTGCCAGCAGTCCTGGACTAGCGGGGATCACAGATACGCAGTATTTT.

V usage is TRBV7-7 and J usage is TRBJ2-1; 10 nucleotides agree with TRBD1. CDR1 and CDR2 from the germline V gene are SSHAT and FNYEAQ (reference sequence). V was clipped by 5 bases and J by 6 bases; unmatched bases: 7. The CDR3 covers 15 residues. The CDR3 DNA reads TGTGCCAGCAGCCTTGGGACAGGGGATAGCAATGAGCAGTTCTTC. Amino acid sequence: CASSLGTGDSNEQFF. Full variable domain (missing parts from reference TRBV7-7 and TRBJ2-1): GAGVSQSPRYKVTKRGQDVTLRCDPISSHATLYWYQQALGQGPEFLTYFNYEAQPDKSGLPSDRFSAERPEGSISTLTIQRTEQRDSAMYRCASSLGTGDSNEQFFGPGTRLTVL.

This chain joins TRBV6-1 and TRBJ2-5, with D perhaps TRBD1 (6 bases). The ends were cut back, 3 bases at V and 2 bases at J, with 10 bases in the middle. The V gene's germline CDR1 is MNHNS and CDR2 SASEGT. This CDR3 has 14 amino acids. CDR3 in amino acids: CASSEQGWQETQYF. The CDR3 region has the DNA TGTGCCAGCAGTGAGCAGGGGTGGCAAGAGACCCAGTACTTC.

The V call is TRBV28, the J call TRBJ2-7; TRBD2 aligns across 8 bases. With V trimmed by 4 bases and J by 1 base, 9 bases remained unmatched. CDR1 is MDHEN, CDR2 SYDVKM, per germline. The CDR3 is made up of 16 amino acids. CDR3 in DNA: TGTGCCAGCAGTTACGGACTAGCACAGAGGTCCTACGAGCAGTACTTC. Amino acids: CASSYGLAQRSYEQYF.

The chain carries TRBV29-1 and TRBJ2-5; 7 bases align to TRBD2. This CDR3 spans 18 amino acids. V shed 0 bases, J shed 4 bases, and the junction held 17 bases outside the gene matches. Germline V gives CDR1 SQVTM, CDR2 ANQGSEA. The CDR3 sequence is CSVEDPRFGGLGLETQYF. The DNA for the CDR3 is TGCAGCGTTGAAGACCCCAGGTTCGGCGGACTAGGGTTAGAGACCCAGTACTTC.

This chain joins TRBV5-1 and TRBJ1-1; D unresolved. This CDR3 comprises 16 residues. CDR1 SGHRS and CDR2 YFSETQ come from the germline V gene. Trimming removed 0 bases at V and 0 bases at J, with 12 bases between. The CDR3 nucleotides are TGCGCCAGCAGCTTGGGGGCAGCGACTATGAACACTGAAGCTTTCTTT. Translation: CASSLGAATMNTEAFF.

The chain employs TRBV19 and TRBJ1-1; D is perhaps TRBD1 (5 bases). Germline V gene lookup returns CDR1 LNHDA and CDR2 SQIVND (reference sequence). V was cut by 8 bases and J by 1 base, with 17 bases left in between. The CDR3 covers 15 residues. The CDR3 DNA reads as TGTGCCAGTCTTGTCCCCGGCGGGGCGAACACTGAAGCTTTCTTT. Translating it yields CASLVPGGANTEAFF.

The chain joins TRBV14 to TRBJ2-6; D gene uncertain. Germline CDR1 SGHDN, CDR2 FVKESK. This CDR3 is 14 amino acids long. Between the trimmed V and J ends, which lost 3 bases and 0 bases, there was a span of 3 bases. CDR3 DNA sequence: TGTGCCAGCAGCCAGGCCTCTGGGGCCAACGTCCTGACTTTC. Its protein is CASSQASGANVLTF.

To note about this clone: The sample holds other DNA sequences that translate to the same CDR3. V and J are TRBV20-1 and TRBJ1-2; possible D gene TRBD1, 5 bases. V lost 6 bases and J lost 5, with 10 bases in between. The CDR3 sequence is 11 residues long. Germline assignment: CDR1 DFQATT and CDR2 SNEGSKA (reference sequence). CDR3 residues: CSATGGYGYTF. The CDR3 DNA follows: TGCAGTGCAACGGGGGGATATGGCTACACCTTC.

This chain uses TRBV6-5 with TRBJ1-1; 8 nucleotides match TRBD1. The V gene end was trimmed by 2 bases and the J gene end by 5 bases; junction bases not matched to a gene: 7. Germline-derived CDR1 and CDR2 are MNHEY and SVGAGI. The CDR3 spans 15 residues. DNA of the CDR3: TGTGCCAGCAGTTACCTTCAGGGGGCAAGAACTGAAGCTTTCTTT. It encodes CASSYLQGARTEAFF.

The rearrangement links TRBV10-1 to TRBJ2-7; TRBD1 agrees at 7 bases. The CDR3 has 17 amino acids. The V and J ends lost 3 bases and 3 bases, in that order; junction bases with no gene match: 14. CDR1 and CDR2 (germline): WNHNN, SYGVQD (reference sequence). CDR3 bases: TGCGCCAGCAGTGAACCAGGGGGACCCCCGATGGGCTACGAGCAGTACTTC. It yields the protein CASSEPGGPPMGYEQYF.

The V call is TRBV29-1, the J call TRBJ2-1; 8 bases are a match to TRBD2. Germline V gene lookup returns CDR1 SQVTM and CDR2 ANQGSEA. The CDR3 runs to 14 residues. The ends lost 3 bases at V and 6 bases at J; junction bases unmatched: 7. In DNA form, the CDR3 reads TGCAGCGTTGATGCCGGGGGGGCCCGCAATGAGCAGTTCTTC. This codes for CSVDAGGARNEQFF.

The chain is built from TRBV6-6 and TRBJ2-7, with D perhaps matching TRBD1 (6 bases). The length of the CDR3 is 15 residues. Germline CDR1 and CDR2: MNHNY and SVGAGI (reference sequence). Trimming pared 6 bases from V and 2 bases from J, leaving 17 bases between. The DNA for the CDR3 is TGTGCCAGCAGCCCCCTCGGGGACATCACCTACGAGCAGTACTTC. Protein sequence: CASSPLGDITYEQYF.